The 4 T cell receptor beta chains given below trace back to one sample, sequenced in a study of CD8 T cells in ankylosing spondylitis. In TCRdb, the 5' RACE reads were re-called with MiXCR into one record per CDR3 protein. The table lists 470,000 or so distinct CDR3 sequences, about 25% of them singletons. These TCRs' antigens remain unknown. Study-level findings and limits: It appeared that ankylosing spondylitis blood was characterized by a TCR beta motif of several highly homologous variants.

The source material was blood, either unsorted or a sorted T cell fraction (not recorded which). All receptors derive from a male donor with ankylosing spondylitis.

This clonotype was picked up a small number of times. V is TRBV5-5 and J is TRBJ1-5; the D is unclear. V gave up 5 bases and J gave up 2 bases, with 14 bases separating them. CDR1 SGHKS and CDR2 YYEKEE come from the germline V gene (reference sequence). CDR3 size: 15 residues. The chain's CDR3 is CASRSDPGGNQPQHF. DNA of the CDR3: TGTGCCAGCAGATCCGACCCGGGAGGCAATCAGCCCCAGCATTTT.

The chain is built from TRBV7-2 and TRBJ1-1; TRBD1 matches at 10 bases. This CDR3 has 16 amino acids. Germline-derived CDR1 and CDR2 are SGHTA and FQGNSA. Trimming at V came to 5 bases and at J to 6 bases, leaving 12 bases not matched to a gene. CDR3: CASSPRTGGVMAEAFF. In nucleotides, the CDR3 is TGTGCCAGCAGCCCTAGGACAGGGGGAGTGATGGCTGAAGCTTTCTTT. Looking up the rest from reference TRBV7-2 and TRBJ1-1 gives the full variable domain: GAGVSQSPSNKVTEKGKDVELRCDPISGHTALYWYRQSLGQGLEFLIYFQGNSAPDKSGLPSDRFSAERTGGSVSTLTIQRTQQEDSAVYLCASSPRTGGVMAEAFFGQGTRLTVV.

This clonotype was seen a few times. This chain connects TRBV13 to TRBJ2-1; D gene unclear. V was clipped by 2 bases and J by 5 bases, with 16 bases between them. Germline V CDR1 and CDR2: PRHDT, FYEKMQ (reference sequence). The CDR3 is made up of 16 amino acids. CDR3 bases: TGTGCCAGCAGCTTAACGTCCCGAATCAAGAACAATGAGCAGTTCTTC. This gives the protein CASSLTSRIKNNEQFF.

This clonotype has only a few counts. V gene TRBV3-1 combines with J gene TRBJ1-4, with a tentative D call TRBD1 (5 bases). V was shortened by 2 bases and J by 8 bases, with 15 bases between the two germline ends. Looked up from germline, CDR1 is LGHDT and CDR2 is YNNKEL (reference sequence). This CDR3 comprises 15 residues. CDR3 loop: CASSQRGSWYEKLFF. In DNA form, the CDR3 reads TGTGCCAGCAGCCAAAGGGGTTCGTGGTACGAAAAACTGTTTTTT.